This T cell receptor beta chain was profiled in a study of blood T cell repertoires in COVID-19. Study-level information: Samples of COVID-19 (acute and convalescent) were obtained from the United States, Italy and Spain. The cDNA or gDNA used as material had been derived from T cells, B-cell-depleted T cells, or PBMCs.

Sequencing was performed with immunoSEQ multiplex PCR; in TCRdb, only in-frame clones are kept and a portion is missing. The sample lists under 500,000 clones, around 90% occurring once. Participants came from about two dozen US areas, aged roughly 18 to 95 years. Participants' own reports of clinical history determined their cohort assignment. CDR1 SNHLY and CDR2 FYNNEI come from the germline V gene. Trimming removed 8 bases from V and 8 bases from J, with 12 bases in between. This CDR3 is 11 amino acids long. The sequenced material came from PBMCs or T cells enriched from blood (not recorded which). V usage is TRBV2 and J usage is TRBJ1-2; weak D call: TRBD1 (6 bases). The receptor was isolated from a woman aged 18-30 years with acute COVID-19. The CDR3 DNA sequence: TGTGCCAGCTACCGAACAGGGGGCTACACCTTC. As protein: CASYRTGGYTF.